The T cell receptor (beta chain) described here comes from a study of long-term antiretroviral therapy in people with HIV. Researchers report immunoSEQ v3.0 was run at survey level. Clones were sequenced by immunoSEQ multiplex PCR, and TCRdb holds only the in-frame ones, with some missing. The sample contains some 25,000 clones, about four fifths of which appear only once. V gave up 3 bases and J gave up 3 bases, with 12 bases separating them. The germline gives CDR1 SGDLS, CDR2 YYNGEE. CDR3 length: 14 amino acids. The chain recombines TRBV9 with TRBJ2-5; tentatively, D is TRBD2 (5 bases). This receptor was identified in a woman in her twenties or thirties with HIV. The sample here was unsorted PBMCs, taken 1.1 years before starting antiretroviral therapy. In nucleotides, the CDR3 is TGTGCCAGCAGCGCCGGACTCCTCGAAGAGACCCAGTACTTC. This codes for CASSAGLLEETQYF.